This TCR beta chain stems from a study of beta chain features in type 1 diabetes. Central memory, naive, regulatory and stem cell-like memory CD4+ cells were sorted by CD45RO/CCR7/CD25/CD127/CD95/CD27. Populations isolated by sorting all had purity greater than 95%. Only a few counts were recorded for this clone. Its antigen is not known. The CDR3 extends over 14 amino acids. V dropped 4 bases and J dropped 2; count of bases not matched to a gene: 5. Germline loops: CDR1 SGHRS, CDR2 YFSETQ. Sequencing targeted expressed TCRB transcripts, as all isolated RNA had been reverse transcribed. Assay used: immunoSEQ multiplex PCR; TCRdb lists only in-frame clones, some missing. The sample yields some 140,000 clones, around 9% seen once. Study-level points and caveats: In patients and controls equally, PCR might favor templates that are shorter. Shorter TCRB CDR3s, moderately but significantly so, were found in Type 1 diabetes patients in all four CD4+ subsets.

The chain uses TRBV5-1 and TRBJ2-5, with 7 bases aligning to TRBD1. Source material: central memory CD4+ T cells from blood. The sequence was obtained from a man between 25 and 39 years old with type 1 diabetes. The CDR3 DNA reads TGCGCCAGCAGCCTGGGACAGCTTCAAGAGACCCAGTACTTC. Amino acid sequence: CASSLGQLQETQYF.